These T cell receptor beta chains were read from a single sample in a study of OX40 agonist ivuxolimab in advanced cancers. Sequencing was performed with immunoSEQ multiplex PCR; in TCRdb, only in-frame clones are kept and a portion is missing. Of more than 50,000 clones listed, just over 85% were seen once; the top ten hold 0.88%. This specimen was CD4+ or CD8+ T cells sorted from blood, taken in a trial of the OX40 agonist ivuxolimab. The receptors were gathered from an adult with an advanced solid tumor such as melanoma, head and neck, liver or kidney cancer. The CDR3 runs from the conserved cysteine through the conserved F or W.

v_gene	j_gene	CDR3aa
TRBV10-3	TRBJ1-1	CAISVSDRSPTEAFF
TRBV11-1	TRBJ2-7	CASTNHAEEQYF
TRBV4-2	TRBJ1-6	CASSQGTARDSPLHF
TRBV28	TRBJ1-1	CASSLQGPAFF
TRBV10-3	TRBJ2-7	CAITRQGSYEQYF
TRBV28	TRBJ1-2	CASSAADSSGYTF
TRBV7-6	TRBJ2-5	CASSGGGETQYF
TRBV5-1	TRBJ2-1	CASSTLGPNEQFF
TRBV27	TRBJ2-6	CASSLYSGANVLTF
TRBV5-6	TRBJ1-2	CASSLVYRSNGYTF
TRBV19	TRBJ1-2	CASSLNRGYTF
TRBV2	TRBJ2-2	CASSERTSGTGELFF
TRBV7-2	TRBJ2-2	CASSFRGGFANTGELFF
TRBV7-8	TRBJ2-7	CASSLGGAEVQYEQYF
TRBV11-1	TRBJ2-3	CASSAGRTASTDTQYF
TRBV6-1	TRBJ1-4	CASSEASRPPNEKLFF
TRBV19	TRBJ2-3	CASSIIAGGPIDTQYF
TRBV18	TRBJ2-6	CASSRTSGRHGANVLTF
TRBV18	TRBJ2-6	CASSQGTGANVLTF
TRBV7-9	TRBJ2-2	CASSPGRGANTGELFF
TRBV6-1	TRBJ2-5	CASSEVLGGSQETQYF
TRBV5-1	TRBJ1-2	CASSLGQGNGYTF
TRBV7-9	TRBJ2-7	CASTETSGIYEQYF
TRBV28	TRBJ2-7	CASSLAGRPSYEQYF
TRBV5-1	TRBJ1-1	CASSLAGMNTEAFF
TRBV2	TRBJ2-1	CASSDSGGLKDEQFF
TRBV7-9	TRBJ1-4	CASSLGHQTGKLFF
TRBV28	TRBJ1-5	CASTSNQPQHF
TRBV25-1	TRBJ1-2	CASSELRYGYTF
TRBV15	TRBJ2-5	CATGASGGAGETQYF
TRBV4-1	TRBJ1-6	CASSQDGPPMRASSYNSPLHF
TRBV5-6	TRBJ1-1	CASSLGPNTEAFF
TRBV6-1	TRBJ2-2	CASKVPNTGELFF
TRBV11-2	TRBJ1-2	CASSSTGQYGYTF
TRBV25-1	-	CASSVESGAYEQYF
TRBV10-2	TRBJ2-3	CASRAQLAGSTDTQYF
TRBV6-6	TRBJ1-2	CASSYRDNYGYTF
TRBV29-1	TRBJ2-3	CSVTEGTDTQYF
TRBV5-1	TRBJ2-3	CASSLAGTGVGDTQYF
TRBV5-5	TRBJ1-5	CASSWGQGLGQPQHF
TRBV11-3	TRBJ2-2	CASSLGPTANTGELFF
TRBV5-6	TRBJ1-2	CASSLVTGFAF
TRBV28	TRBJ1-2	CASSLSAPRGARGYTF
TRBV19	TRBJ2-7	CASSISVPYEQYF
TRBV5-4	TRBJ2-2	CASSSGTGTGELFF
TRBV7-3	TRBJ2-2	CASTNPGTSNTGELFF
TRBV5-4	TRBJ2-7	CASSLGLAGSSYEQYF
TRBV6-4	TRBJ2-4	CASSATGTGSIQYF
TRBV10-3	TRBJ2-5	CAISARGDQETQYF